This T cell receptor beta chain was identified in a study of T cell clusters in autoimmune cytopenias. Some 38,000 genome equivalents of blood DNA were amplified for TRB. Study outcomes and limitations: The T cell clusters were defined only in silico, without experimental functional validation.

TRB was amplified by touch-down multiplex PCR, primer pools A and B combined. Reanalyzing the multiplex PCR reads, TCRdb keeps one entry per CDR3 protein, without DNA. The table lists 12,000 or so distinct CDR3 sequences. In germline, CDR1 is MNHEY, CDR2 SMNVEV (reference sequence). The CDR3 extends over 13 amino acids. A remark on this clonotype: The antigen remains unidentified.

This same sample was also part of a study on T cell repertoires in aging, cancer and after chemotherapy.

The sample taken for sequencing was peripheral blood. The rearrangement uses TRBV27 and TRBJ1-1; TCRdb outputs TRBD1, but without DNA this stays unchecked. This TCR was recovered from a human donor in good health. CDR3 region: CASSFRVNTEAFF.